This T cell receptor (beta chain) was sequenced in a study of tissue T cells after allogeneic stem cell transplantation (dated by TCRdb to the early 2020s). In the study overall: The study profiled TCR beta repertoires in many tissues obtained from research autopsies of patients with and without GVHD, and also in mouse models of GVHD. The human part of the study was a prospective observational study with no blinding and no randomization.

This clone was seen just once. Its binding antigen is unknown. Being a mouse receptor, it is described with mouse gene labels and germline sequences. The DNA ends 1 residue before the CDR3 does, and the rest of the CDR3 is filled in from the germline J gene. The library was made by the immunoSEQ multiplex PCR assay. Adaptive Biotechnologies performed TCRbeta CDR3 sequencing at survey depth and reported CDR3 sequences, V/J genes, productive frequency, and template counts. Amplification of TCR beta CDR3 regions was performed from genomic DNA rather than from RNA. Per the original workflow: Jensen-Shannon divergence was used to quantify pairwise repertoire overlap between tissues, with a value of 1 meaning complete divergence and a value of 0 meaning identical repertoires. Tissues were clustered by single-linkage agglomerative hierarchical clustering of pairwise JSD values and displayed as dendrograms. GLIPH2 was applied to all patient samples using simulation_depth 1000, kmer_min_depth 3, and cdr3_length_cutoff 8, and only groups with more than two unique CDR3s were retained. A standardized tissue-overlap score was calculated by extrapolating Jaccard GLIPH-group overlap across patients to a standard repertoire size of 1000 clones. Linear mixed-effect models, with tissue included as a fixed effect and individual included as a random effect, were used to assess associations of diversity with clinical or experimental variables. What TCRdb holds here is the immuneACCESS table cut down to in-frame rearrangements. Part of the clones is not present; checked against another copy, under half of the missing clones reflect an unresolved V gene, and the others are unexplained. Clone size and the V and J calls come from that table; the DNA yielded D and trimming. The sample records about 48,000 clones, 73% of which are singletons. The ten largest account for approximately 0.5% of the sample.

From the germline V gene, CDR1 is SGHND and CDR2 is FRSKSL. The trim is 3 bases for V and 1 base for J, with a gap of 6 bases between the germline ends. The CDR3 covers 13 residues, taking in both the cysteine and the phenylalanine. Shown are 36 bases from within the CDR3, in frame from base 1. Points the paper makes about the study in general: Only a few T cell clones appeared in more than one patient, yet motif-based clustering showed tissue-specific repertoire signatures that were shared between patients. Sampling depth was acknowledged as a limitation, and the patient cohort was both small and clinically heterogeneous. Which tissue TCRs were alloreactive or antigen-specific was not determined in the study, and some of the clones might have been host cells that persisted. Blood and spleen T cells captured only a limited portion of the TCR repertoire detected in tissues, in both patients and mice. Within patients, how anatomically similar tissues were was a major factor shaping TCR repertoire composition, regardless of disease or transplant status.

This TCR was recovered from a pool of C57BL/6 mice in good health. The sequence joins TRBV15 to TRBJ1-1; no D gene is confidently identified. The source material was sorted cells pooled from one or two spleens. The CDR3 bases that were read are TGTGCCAGCAGTTTGGAGCAAAACACAGAAGTCTTC. Its translation reads: CASSLEQNTEVF. The CDR3 in full is CASSLEQNTEVFF.